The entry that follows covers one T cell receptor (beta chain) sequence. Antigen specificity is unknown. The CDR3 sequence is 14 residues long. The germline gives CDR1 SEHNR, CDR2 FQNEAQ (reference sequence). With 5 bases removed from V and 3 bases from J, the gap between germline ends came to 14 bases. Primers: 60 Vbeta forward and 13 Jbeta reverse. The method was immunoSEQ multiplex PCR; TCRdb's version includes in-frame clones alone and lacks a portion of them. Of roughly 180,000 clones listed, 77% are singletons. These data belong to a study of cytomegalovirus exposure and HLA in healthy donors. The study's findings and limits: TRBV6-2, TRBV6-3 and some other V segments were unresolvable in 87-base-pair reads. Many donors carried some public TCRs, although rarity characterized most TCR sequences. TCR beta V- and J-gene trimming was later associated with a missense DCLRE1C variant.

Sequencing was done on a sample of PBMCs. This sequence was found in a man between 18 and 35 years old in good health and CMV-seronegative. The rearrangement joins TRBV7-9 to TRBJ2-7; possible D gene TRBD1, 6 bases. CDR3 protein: CASSKGQLDYEQYF. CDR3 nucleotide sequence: TGTGCCAGCAGCAAAGGACAGCTAGACTACGAGCAGTACTTC.